This is a list of T cell receptor beta chains from one sample in a study of cytomegalovirus exposure and HLA in healthy donors. The protocol was immunoSEQ multiplex PCR, while the TCRdb copy is restricted to in-frame clones and leaves out a portion. The data show 180,000 or so clones, about four fifths seen once. Sequencing used PBMCs. The receptors here all came from a woman aged 25 to 45 in good health and CMV-seronegative. Both conserved end residues are part of each CDR3. The order of the fields is D gene, clone size, V gene, J gene, CDR3 protein, CDR3 DNA. A D gene is named only where the DNA matches it firmly. Some rows mark clone size as missing; the rest say once, few, many or name a class of expanded clone.

TRBD1,NA,TRBV10-2,TRBJ2-3,CAVPGTGRTDTQYF,TGCGCCGTTCCCGGGACAGGCCGCACAGATACGCAGTATTTT
TRBD1,few,TRBV4-2,TRBJ1-5,CASKRDRESNQPQHF,TGTGCCAGCAAGCGGGACAGGGAGAGCAATCAGCCCCAGCATTTT
TRBD2,NA,TRBV15,TRBJ2-3,CATSRGGRLAGGTDTQYF,TGTGCCACCAGCAGAGGGGGGCGACTAGCGGGGGGCACAGATACGCAGTATTTT
NA,NA,TRBV5-1,TRBJ1-4,CASSLEGVTNEKLFF,TGCGCCAGCAGCTTGGAGGGGGTAACTAATGAAAAACTGTTTTTT
NA,NA,TRBV4-3,TRBJ2-7,CASSQGQGGEQYF,TGCGCCAGCAGCCAAGGGCAGGGGGGCGAGCAGTACTTC
TRBD1,few,TRBV29-1,TRBJ2-6,CSVSDRDGANVLTF,TGCAGCGTCTCCGACAGGGATGGGGCCAACGTCCTGACTTTC
NA,NA,TRBV30,TRBJ2-5,CAWSIKETQYF,TGTGCCTGGAGTATAAAAGAGACCCAGTACTTC
NA,NA,TRBV5-1,TRBJ2-1,CASTSGGHVSYNEQFF,TGCGCCAGCACCAGCGGAGGGCACGTCTCCTACAATGAGCAGTTCTTC
NA,once,TRBV7-3,TRBJ2-1,CASNGGAMGYNEQFF,TGTGCCAGCAATGGGGGGGCAATGGGATACAATGAGCAGTTCTTC
NA,NA,TRBV19,TRBJ1-1,CASSRREVATEAFF,TGTGCCAGTAGTCGGAGGGAAGTTGCTACTGAAGCTTTCTTT
TRBD1,NA,TRBV7-2,TRBJ1-5,CASSFATGGGSNQPQHF,TGTGCCAGCAGCTTTGCGACAGGGGGCGGCAGCAATCAGCCCCAGCATTTT
TRBD1,once,TRBV29-1,TRBJ1-2,CSVVGQGGYGYTF,TGCAGCGTTGTCGGACAGGGAGGCTATGGCTACACCTTC
TRBD2,NA,TRBV5-6,TRBJ2-1,CASRSRRGGNEQFF,TGTGCCAGCAGAAGCAGGCGGGGGGGGAATGAGCAGTTCTTC
TRBD1,NA,TRBV5-1,TRBJ1-4,CASSLAGQGGEKLFF,TGCGCCAGCAGCTTGGCCGGACAGGGTGGTGAAAAACTGTTTTTT
NA,NA,TRBV29-1,TRBJ2-7,CSVYLSDSKAYEQYF,TGCAGCGTTTACTTGAGCGACAGCAAAGCCTACGAGCAGTACTTC
NA,NA,TRBV20-1,TRBJ1-5,CSAPWGGPQHF,TGCAGTGCCCCGTGGGGAGGGCCCCAGCATTTT
TRBD1,NA,TRBV7-3,TRBJ1-1,CASSLPGGDRGATEAFF,TGTGCCAGCAGCTTACCGGGGGGGGACAGGGGAGCCACTGAAGCTTTCTTT
TRBD1,NA,TRBV5-6,TRBJ1-4,CASSLDIGQGGEKLFF,TGTGCCAGCAGCTTGGATATCGGACAGGGAGGCGAAAAACTGTTTTTT
NA,few,TRBV5-1,TRBJ1-4,CASGIFGAGEKLFF,TGCGCCAGCGGAATCTTTGGAGCAGGGGAAAAACTGTTTTTT
NA,NA,TRBV16,TRBJ1-2,CASSQTQVPGDHGYTF,TGTGCCAGCAGCCAAACCCAGGTTCCAGGGGATCATGGCTACACCTTC
NA,NA,TRBV5-1,TRBJ2-1,CASSLLGGPILRTNNEQFF,TGCGCCAGCAGCTTGCTGGGGGGGCCCATTCTAAGGACAAACAATGAGCAGTTCTTC
NA,NA,TRBV11-3,TRBJ2-3,CASSPPPGAPLLLGTDTQYF,TGTGCCAGCAGCCCGCCGCCAGGGGCCCCCCTTTTATTGGGCACAGATACGCAGTATTTT
NA,NA,TRBV19,TRBJ2-5,CAAEETGVQETQYF,TGTGCCGCAGAAGAGACAGGAGTTCAAGAGACCCAGTACTTC
TRBD2,NA,TRBV14,TRBJ2-7,CASSQGRGASYEQYF,TGTGCCAGCAGCCAGGGGCGGGGGGCCTCCTACGAGCAGTACTTC
TRBD2,NA,TRBV7-3,TRBJ2-2,CASSLQAGTNTGELFF,TGTGCCAGCAGCTTACAAGCGGGGACGAACACCGGGGAGCTGTTTTTT
TRBD1,NA,TRBV18,TRBJ2-1,CASSPPSGGSYNEQFF,TGTGCCAGCTCACCCCCATCAGGGGGATCCTACAATGAGCAGTTCTTC
TRBD2,NA,TRBV4-2,TRBJ2-7,CASSPYSGDSYEQYF,TGTGCCAGCAGCCCATATAGCGGGGATTCCTACGAGCAGTACTTC
TRBD2,NA,TRBV9,TRBJ2-5,CASSTGGGGETQYF,TGTGCCAGTAGCACGGGGGGGGGCGGTGAGACCCAGTACTTC
NA,NA,TRBV7-6,TRBJ1-5,CASSQGGANQPQHF,TGTGCCAGCAGCCAGGGAGGGGCCAATCAGCCCCAGCATTTT
TRBD1,NA,TRBV7-8,TRBJ1-1,CASSLAWTGMNTEAFF,TGTGCCAGCAGCTTAGCGTGGACAGGCATGAACACTGAAGCTTTCTTT
TRBD1,NA,TRBV30,TRBJ1-2,CAWTTGGYSGYTF,TGTGCCTGGACGACAGGGGGCTATTCTGGCTACACCTTC
NA,NA,TRBV25-1,TRBJ2-1,CASSEYRLGYSYNEQFF,TGTGCCAGCAGTGAATATAGACTCGGCTACTCCTACAATGAGCAGTTCTTC
TRBD1,once,TRBV5-1,TRBJ1-4,CASSDSGTGEEKLFF,TGCGCCAGCAGCGACTCCGGGACAGGGGAGGAAAAACTGTTTTTT
TRBD1,few,TRBV6-1,TRBJ2-1,CASSPATGSYNEQFF,TGTGCCAGCAGTCCCGCGACAGGGAGTTACAATGAGCAGTTCTTC
TRBD1,NA,TRBV19,TRBJ2-1,CASSILGQGYNEQFF,TGTGCCAGTAGTATATTGGGACAGGGCTACAATGAGCAGTTCTTC
NA,few,TRBV2,TRBJ1-2,CASSGGGAANYGYTF,TGTGCCAGCAGTGGAGGAGGGGCTGCTAACTATGGCTACACCTTC
TRBD2,NA,TRBV7-3,TRBJ2-3,CASSSLAGSTDTQYF,TGTGCCAGCAGCTCTCTAGCGGGGAGCACAGATACGCAGTATTTT
TRBD2,NA,TRBV19,TRBJ2-1,CASSPSRGSPQNEQFF,TGTGCCAGTAGTCCTTCGCGGGGGTCCCCCCAGAATGAGCAGTTCTTC
TRBD2,NA,TRBV4-1,TRBJ2-2,CASSHILAGGTGELFF,TGCGCCAGCAGCCATATACTAGCGGGGGGGACCGGGGAGCTGTTTTTT
NA,few,TRBV5-4,TRBJ2-2,CASSPGLDTGELFF,TGTGCCAGCAGCCCTGGACTTGACACCGGGGAGCTGTTTTTT
TRBD1,NA,TRBV4-3,TRBJ2-2,CASSQGQRNTGELFF,TGCGCCAGCAGCCAGGGACAGAGGAACACCGGGGAGCTGTTTTTT
NA,NA,TRBV9,TRBJ1-2,CASSVAEGTVGYTF,TGTGCCAGCAGCGTAGCCGAGGGAACTGTAGGCTACACCTTC
TRBD2,NA,TRBV9,TRBJ2-2,CASSFRDYSNTGELFF,TGTGCCAGCAGCTTCCGGGACTACTCAAACACCGGGGAGCTGTTTTTT
NA,once,TRBV10-1,TRBJ1-5,CASSAHGSNQPQHF,TGCGCCAGCAGTGCCCACGGTAGCAATCAGCCCCAGCATTTT
NA,NA,TRBV5-1,TRBJ1-1,CASSLTGEGTEAFF,TGCGCCAGCAGCTTGACGGGGGAGGGCACTGAAGCTTTCTTT
TRBD2,NA,TRBV4-2,TRBJ2-5,CASSQVSLAGGQETQYF,TGTGCCAGCAGCCAAGTCTCGCTAGCGGGGGGGCAAGAGACCCAGTACTTC
TRBD2,NA,TRBV5-6,TRBJ2-5,CASSVIGGGEETQYF,TGTGCCAGCAGCGTCATTGGGGGGGGTGAAGAGACCCAGTACTTC
NA,NA,TRBV6-1,TRBJ1-5,CASSEAGRGYNQPQHF,TGTGCCAGCAGTGAAGCTGGCAGGGGATACAATCAGCCCCAGCATTTT
TRBD2,NA,TRBV2,TRBJ2-3,CASRRLAGILTDTQYF,TGTGCCAGCAGAAGACTAGCGGGGATCCTCACAGATACGCAGTATTTT
TRBD2,NA,TRBV7-9,TRBJ2-1,CASRSTSGGYNEQFF,TGTGCCAGCAGATCTACTAGCGGGGGCTACAATGAGCAGTTCTTC